These 2 T cell receptor beta chains were all obtained from the same sample, sequenced in a study of blood T cell repertoires in COVID-19. The method was immunoSEQ multiplex PCR; TCRdb's version includes in-frame clones alone and lacks a portion of them. The sample gives fewer than 200,000 clones, 81% of which show up once; more than 9.5% is in the top ten. The sample consisted of peripheral blood. These receptor sequences come from a middle-aged woman with COVID-19, enrolled during active disease.

The CDR3 region has the DNA TGTGCCAGCAGCAACCAAGGGACAGAGTACCAAGAGACCCAGTACTTC. Amino acids: CASSNQGTEYQETQYF. The V call is TRBV5-8, the J call TRBJ2-5, with 7 positions matching TRBD1. Germline V lookup: CDR1 SGHTS, CDR2 YDEGEE. Trimming removed 4 bases from V and 0 bases from J; junction bases left unmatched: 9. The CDR3 totals 16 residues.

J is TRBJ2-4 and V is TRBV15, with TRBD1 as a possible D gene (6 bases). Germline V CDR1 and CDR2: LNHNV, YYDKDF (reference sequence). Deletions cut 2 bases from V and 5 bases from J, with 16 bases between. This CDR3 has 16 residues. In DNA form, the CDR3 reads TGTGCCACCAGCAGACTGCGACAGGACCCCCAAAACATTCAGTACTTC. Translation gives CATSRLRQDPQNIQYF.